This TCR beta chain was sequenced for a study of blood T cell repertoires in COVID-19. Turning to the study itself: From the United States, Italy and Spain came samples of acute and convalescent COVID-19.

Study processing details: Nucleated cell number was recorded as an estimate derived from reference gene primer amplification. Here immunoSEQ multiplex PCR was the method, and the copy in TCRdb shows in-frame clones only, minus some. That table gives V, J and clone size, and the DNA gave D and trimming. The sample shows over 150,000 clones, 70% to 85% of them seen only once. V was shortened by 0 bases and J by 2 bases, with 14 bases between the two germline ends. Germline V lookup: CDR1 ENHRY, CDR2 SYGVKD. The CDR3 extends over 16 amino acids. Sequenced input: peripheral blood. The rearrangement joins TRBV10-3 to TRBJ2-7; a possible D gene is TRBD1 (5 bases). This receptor was taken from a human donor in a cohort sampled during active COVID-19. In DNA form, the CDR3 reads TGTGCCATCAGTGAGTCTAGGGGTTCGGGTCCCTACGAGCAGTACTTC. Residues: CAISESRGSGPYEQYF.